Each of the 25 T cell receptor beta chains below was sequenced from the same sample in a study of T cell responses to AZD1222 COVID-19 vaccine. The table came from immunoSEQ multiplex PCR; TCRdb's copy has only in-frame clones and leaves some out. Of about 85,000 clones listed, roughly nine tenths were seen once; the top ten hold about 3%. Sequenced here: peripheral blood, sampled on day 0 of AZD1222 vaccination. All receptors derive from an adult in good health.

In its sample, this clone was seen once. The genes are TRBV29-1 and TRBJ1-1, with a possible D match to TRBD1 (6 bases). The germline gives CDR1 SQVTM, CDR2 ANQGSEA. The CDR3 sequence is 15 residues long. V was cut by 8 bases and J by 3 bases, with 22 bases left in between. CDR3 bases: TGCAGCTTCCAGAGGGGGTGGCAAATGGACACTGAAGCTTTCTTT. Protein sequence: CSFQRGWQMDTEAFF.

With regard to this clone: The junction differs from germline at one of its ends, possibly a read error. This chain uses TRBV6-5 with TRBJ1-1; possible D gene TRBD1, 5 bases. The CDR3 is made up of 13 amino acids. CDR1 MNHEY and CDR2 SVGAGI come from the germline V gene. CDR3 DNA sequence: TGTGCCAGCACCATCGGGGCGAACACTAAAGCTTTCTTT. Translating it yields CASTIGANTKAFF.

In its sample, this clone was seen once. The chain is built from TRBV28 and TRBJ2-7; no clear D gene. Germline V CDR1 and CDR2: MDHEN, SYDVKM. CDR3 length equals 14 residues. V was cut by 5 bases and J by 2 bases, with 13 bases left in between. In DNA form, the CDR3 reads TGTGCCAGCAGTCTCGTGTCCGATACCTACGAGCAGTACTTC. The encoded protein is CASSLVSDTYEQYF.

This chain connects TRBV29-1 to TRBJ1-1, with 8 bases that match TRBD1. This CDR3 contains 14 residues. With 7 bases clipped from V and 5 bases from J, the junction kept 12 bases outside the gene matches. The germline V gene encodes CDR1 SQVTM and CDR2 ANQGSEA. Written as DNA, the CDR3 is TGCAGCGCTCGACAGGGGTTGGGACATACTGAAGCTTTCTTT. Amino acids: CSARQGLGHTEAFF. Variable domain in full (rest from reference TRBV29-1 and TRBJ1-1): SAVISQKPSRDICQRGTSLTIQCQVDSQVTMMFWYRQQPGQSLTLIATANQGSEATYESGFVIDKFPISRPNLTFSTLTVSNMSPEDSSIYLCSARQGLGHTEAFFGQGTRLTVV.

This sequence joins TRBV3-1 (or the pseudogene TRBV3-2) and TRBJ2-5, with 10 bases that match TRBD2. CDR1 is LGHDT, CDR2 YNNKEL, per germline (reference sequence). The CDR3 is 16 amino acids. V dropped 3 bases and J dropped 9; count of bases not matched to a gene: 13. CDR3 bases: TGTGCCAGCAGCCACCGAGCGGGAGGGCGTGTCGGGGCCCAGTACTTC. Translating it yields CASSHRAGGRVGAQYF.

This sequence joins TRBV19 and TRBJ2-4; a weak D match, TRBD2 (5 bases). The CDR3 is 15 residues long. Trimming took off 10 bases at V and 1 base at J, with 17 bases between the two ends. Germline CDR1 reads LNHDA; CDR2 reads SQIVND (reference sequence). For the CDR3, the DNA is TGTGCCACCCTGAGGAGCGGAAGGGCCAAAAACATTCAGTACTTC. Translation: CATLRSGRAKNIQYF.

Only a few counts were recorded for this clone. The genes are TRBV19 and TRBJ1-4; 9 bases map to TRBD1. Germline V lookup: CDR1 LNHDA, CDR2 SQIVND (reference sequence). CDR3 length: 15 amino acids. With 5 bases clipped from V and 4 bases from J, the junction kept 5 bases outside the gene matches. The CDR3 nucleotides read TGTGCCAGTAGTCACCGGGACAGGGATAATGAAAAACTGTTTTTT. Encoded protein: CASSHRDRDNEKLFF.

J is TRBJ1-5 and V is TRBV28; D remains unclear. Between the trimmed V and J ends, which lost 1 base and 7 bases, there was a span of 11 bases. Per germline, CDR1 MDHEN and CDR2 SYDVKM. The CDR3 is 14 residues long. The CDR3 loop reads CASSLSVVSQPQHF. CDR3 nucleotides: TGTGCCAGCAGTTTATCTGTGGTTTCCCAGCCCCAGCATTTT.

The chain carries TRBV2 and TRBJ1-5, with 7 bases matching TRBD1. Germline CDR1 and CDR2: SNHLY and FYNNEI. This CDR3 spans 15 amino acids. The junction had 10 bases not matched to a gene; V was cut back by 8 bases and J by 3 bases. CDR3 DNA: TGTGCCAGCGCGACAGGGCCCGGAGACAATCAGCCCCAGCATTTT. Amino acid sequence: CASATGPGDNQPQHF. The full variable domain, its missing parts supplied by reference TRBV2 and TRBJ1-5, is EPEVTQTPSHQVTQMGQEVILRCVPISNHLYFYWYRQILGQKVEFLVSFYNNEISEKSEIFDDQFSVERPDGSNFTLKIRSTKLEDSAMYFCASATGPGDNQPQHFGDGTRLSIL.

The CDR3 DNA sequence: TGTGCCAGCTCACCACGTTCGGGGAAAATAGATACGCAGTATTTT. It encodes CASSPRSGKIDTQYF. The chain is built from TRBV18 and TRBJ2-3, with D possibly being TRBD2 (5 bases). Germline V gene sequence: CDR1 KGHSH, CDR2 LQKENI. The CDR3 is made up of 15 amino acids. The V and J ends lost 1 base and 5 bases respectively, with 13 bases between them.

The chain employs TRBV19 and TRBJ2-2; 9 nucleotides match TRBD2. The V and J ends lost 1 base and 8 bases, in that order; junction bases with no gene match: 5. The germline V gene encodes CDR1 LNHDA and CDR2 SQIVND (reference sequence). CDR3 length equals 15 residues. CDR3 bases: TGTGCCAGTAGTATAGGGTCTAGCGGGAAAGGGGAGCTGTTTTTT. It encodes CASSIGSSGKGELFF.

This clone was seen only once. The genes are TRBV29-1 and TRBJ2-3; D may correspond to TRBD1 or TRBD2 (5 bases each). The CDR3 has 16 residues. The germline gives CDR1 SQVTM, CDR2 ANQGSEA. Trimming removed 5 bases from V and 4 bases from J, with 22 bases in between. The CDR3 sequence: CSVTRGGRGRPDTQYF. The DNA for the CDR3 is TGCAGCGTTACCCGTGGGGGACGAGGGCGTCCAGATACGCAGTATTTT.

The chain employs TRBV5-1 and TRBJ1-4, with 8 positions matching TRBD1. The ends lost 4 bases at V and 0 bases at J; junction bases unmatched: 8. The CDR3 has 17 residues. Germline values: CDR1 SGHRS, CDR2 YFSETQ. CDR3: CASSPRGTGATNEKLFF. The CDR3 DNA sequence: TGCGCCAGCAGCCCCAGGGGGACAGGAGCAACTAATGAAAAACTGTTTTTT.

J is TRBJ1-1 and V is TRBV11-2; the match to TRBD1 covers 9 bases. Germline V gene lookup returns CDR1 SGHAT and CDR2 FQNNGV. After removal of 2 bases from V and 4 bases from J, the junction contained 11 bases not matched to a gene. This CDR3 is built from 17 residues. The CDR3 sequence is CASSLNLGQGVPTEAFF. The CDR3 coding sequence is TGTGCCAGCAGCTTAAATTTGGGACAGGGTGTTCCCACTGAAGCTTTCTTT.

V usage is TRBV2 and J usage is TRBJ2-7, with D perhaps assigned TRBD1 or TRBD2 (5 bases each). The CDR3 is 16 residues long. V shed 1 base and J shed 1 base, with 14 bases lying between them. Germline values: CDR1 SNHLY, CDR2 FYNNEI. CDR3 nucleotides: TGTGCCAGCAGTGAAGACGGGGCCGCCGTATCCTACGAGCAGTACTTC. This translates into CASSEDGAAVSYEQYF.

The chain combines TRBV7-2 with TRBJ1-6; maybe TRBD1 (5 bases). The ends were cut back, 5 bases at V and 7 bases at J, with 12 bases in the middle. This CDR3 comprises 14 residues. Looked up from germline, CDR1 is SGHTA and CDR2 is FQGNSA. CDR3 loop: CASSVQGSNSPLHF. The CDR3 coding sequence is TGTGCCAGCAGCGTGCAGGGAAGCAATTCACCCCTCCACTTT.

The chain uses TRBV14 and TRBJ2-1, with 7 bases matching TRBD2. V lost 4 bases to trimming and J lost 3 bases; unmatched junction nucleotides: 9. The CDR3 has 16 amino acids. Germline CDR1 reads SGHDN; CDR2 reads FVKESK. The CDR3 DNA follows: TGTGCCAGCAGCCCCCTCTCTAGCGGAAACTACAATGAGCAGTTCTTC. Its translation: CASSPLSSGNYNEQFF. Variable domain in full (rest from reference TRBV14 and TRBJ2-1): EAGVTQFPSHSVIEKGQTVTLRCDPISGHDNLYWYRRVMGKEIKFLLHFVKESKQDESGMPNNRFLAERTGGTYSTLKVQPAELEDSGVYFCASSPLSSGNYNEQFFGPGTRLTVL.

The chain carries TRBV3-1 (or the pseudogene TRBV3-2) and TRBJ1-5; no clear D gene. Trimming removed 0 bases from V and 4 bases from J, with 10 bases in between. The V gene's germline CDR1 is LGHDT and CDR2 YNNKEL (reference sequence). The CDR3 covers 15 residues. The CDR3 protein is CASSQDLGANQPQHF. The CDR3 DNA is TGTGCCAGCAGCCAAGATCTTGGAGCGAATCAGCCCCAGCATTTT.

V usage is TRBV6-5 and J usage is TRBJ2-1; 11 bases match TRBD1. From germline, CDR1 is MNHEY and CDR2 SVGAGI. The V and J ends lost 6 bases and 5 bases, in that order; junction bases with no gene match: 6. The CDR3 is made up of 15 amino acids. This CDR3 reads CASSWDRGLNNEQFF. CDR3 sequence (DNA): TGTGCCAGCAGCTGGGACAGGGGGTTGAACAATGAGCAGTTCTTC.

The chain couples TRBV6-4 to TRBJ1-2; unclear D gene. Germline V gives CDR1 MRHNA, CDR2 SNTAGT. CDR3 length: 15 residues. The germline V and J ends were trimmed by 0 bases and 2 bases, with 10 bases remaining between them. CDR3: CASSDSTGPNYGYTF. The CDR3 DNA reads TGTGCCAGCAGTGACTCGACCGGGCCCAACTATGGCTACACCTTC.

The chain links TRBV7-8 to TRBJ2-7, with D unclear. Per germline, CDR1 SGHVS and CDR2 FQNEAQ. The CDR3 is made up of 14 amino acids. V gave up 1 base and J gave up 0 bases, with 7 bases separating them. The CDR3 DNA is TGTGCCAGCAGCTTAGGGACCATCTCCTACGAGCAGTACTTC. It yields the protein CASSLGTISYEQYF.

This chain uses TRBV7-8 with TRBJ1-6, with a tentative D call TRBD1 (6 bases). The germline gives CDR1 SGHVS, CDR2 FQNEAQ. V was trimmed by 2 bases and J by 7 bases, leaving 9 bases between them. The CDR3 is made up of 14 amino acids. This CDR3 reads CASSLKQGNSPLHF. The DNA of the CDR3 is TGTGCCAGCAGCTTAAAACAGGGAAATTCACCCCTCCACTTT.

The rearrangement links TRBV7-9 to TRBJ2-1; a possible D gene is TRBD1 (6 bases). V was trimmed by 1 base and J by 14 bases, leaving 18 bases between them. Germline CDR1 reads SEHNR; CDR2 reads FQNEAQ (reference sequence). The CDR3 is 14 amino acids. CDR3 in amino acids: CASSLEGVVGTEFF. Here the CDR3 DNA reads TGTGCCAGCAGCTTAGAGGGGGTGGTTGGGACGGAGTTCTTC.

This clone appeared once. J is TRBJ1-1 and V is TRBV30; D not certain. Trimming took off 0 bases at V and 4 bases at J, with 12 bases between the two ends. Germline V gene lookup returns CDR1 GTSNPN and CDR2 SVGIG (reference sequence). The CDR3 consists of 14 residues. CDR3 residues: CAWSVEGVGTEAFF. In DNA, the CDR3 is TGTGCCTGGAGTGTAGAGGGCGTCGGCACTGAAGCTTTCTTT.

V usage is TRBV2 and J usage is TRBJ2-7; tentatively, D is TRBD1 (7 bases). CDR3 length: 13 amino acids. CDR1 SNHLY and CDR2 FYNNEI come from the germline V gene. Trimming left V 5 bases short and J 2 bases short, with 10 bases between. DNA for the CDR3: TGTGCCAGCAGTCAGGGGGGTGCCTACGAGCAGTACTTC. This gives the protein CASSQGGAYEQYF.